This T cell receptor (beta chain) was sequenced during a study of blood T cell repertoires in COVID-19 (dated by TCRdb to about 2020). At the level of the whole study: The collaborator samples originated in the United States, Italy and Spain and spanned the acute and convalescent phases of COVID-19. The repertoires were released in a freely available public database intended as a resource for research on the immune response to SARS-CoV-2. The samples were drawn from two sources: the first 160 participants of the ongoing ImmuneRACE study, and 950 to 1,500 subjects contributed by 6 global collaborators. The sample metadata nearly always contained a de-identified subject ID, COVID-19 status, age in years and sex. Where available, HLA class I and class II types were obtained from metadata supplied by the sample provider rather than from assay-based typing. The dataset comprised deeply sampled blood TCRbeta repertoires from subjects exposed to, actively infected with, or recovered from COVID-19. The prospective study material was composed of cDNA or gDNA derived from T cells, B-cell-depleted T cells, or PBMCs. What the research found in general, with its limitations: The quantity of clinical and demographic metadata differed by source and by participant and was supplied without curation.

TCRbeta CDR3 regions were amplified from genomic DNA by means of the immunoSEQ Assay, a bias-controlled multiplex PCR. Turning to the authors' computational methods: The number of nucleated cells in each sample was estimated by amplification of reference gene primers within the assay. Sequence reads were collapsed and filtered to measure the absolute abundance of every unique TCRbeta CDR3 rearrangement. For each sample, productive Simpson clonality was calculated as the square root of Simpson's diversity index across productive rearrangements. TCRdb re-hosts the immuneACCESS table, in-frame sequences only. Its copies lack some clones; in the studies checked, an unresolved V gene accounts for under half of them, and the cause for the rest is not known. Clone size and the V and J calls come from that table; the DNA yielded D and trimming. The sample profile shows 220,000 or so clones; 86% of them were found once. The ten largest clones take up over 2% of the sample.

Notes on this clone: Its recognized antigen is unknown. It has no much larger one-base neighbor in the sample; base qualities were not kept.

Enrolling through a virtual design, the prospective study's participants ranged in age from roughly 18 to 90 years and lived across around 25 United States geographic areas. To assign participants to cohorts, the prospective study relied on clinical history that participants themselves reported in a screening survey and a study questionnaire. For ImmuneRACE Cohort 3, a participant was defined as recovered based on two consecutive negative NP/OP PCR tests, clearance by a healthcare professional, or resolution of symptoms. Each participant in the prospective study had whole blood, serum and a nasopharyngeal or oropharyngeal swab collected by mobile phlebotomists. Participants in the prospective study had the option to provide additional blood draws and questionnaires over a roughly 2-month period. Blood samples from the prospective study were shipped frozen or at room temperature prior to DNA extraction.

The germline V gene (reference sequence) yields MNHNY for CDR1 and SVGAGI for CDR2. Taken from cysteine to phenylalanine, the CDR3 has 14 residues. CDR3 DNA only is kept here, 42 bases in frame from base 1. V ends up 6 bases short and J 6 bases short, with an unmatched junction base count of 7. The receptor was isolated from a woman between 50 and 59 years old who had recovered from COVID-19. The V and J genes are TRBV6-6 and TRBJ2-3; the junction holds 9 bases that match TRBD2. The sequenced sample was PBMCs or T cells enriched from blood (not recorded which). The encoded CDR3 is CASSLRGGLDTQYF. Read as DNA, the sequence is TGTGCCAGCAGCTTGCGGGGGGGGCTTGATACGCAGTATTTT.